This T cell receptor beta chain stems from a study of blood T cell repertoires in COVID-19. Repertoires were generated with immunoSEQ multiplex PCR, while TCRdb's copy carries only in-frame clones and drops some. This table has roughly 480,000 clones, 80% to 90% appearing once. There are 15 residues in the CDR3. CDR1 is PRHDT, CDR2 FYEKMQ, per germline (reference sequence). The V end lost 2 bases, the J end lost 4 bases, and 11 bases lay between the germline ends. Sequencing used peripheral blood. The J gene is TRBJ2-2, the V gene TRBV13; D unresolved. The TCR originated in a man between 18 and 35 years old with COVID-19, enrolled during active disease. The CDR3 protein is CASSLKLYSTGELFF. The CDR3 nucleotides are TGTGCCAGCAGCTTAAAACTCTACTCCACCGGGGAGCTGTTTTTT.